A single TCR beta chain is shown here with its context. What it binds is not known. The data are from a study of a mutant IDH1 vaccine in newly diagnosed glioma. About the study: Sex among treated patients split about 62% male, roughly 40% female; mean age was roughly 40 years. Beforehand, treatment had been radiotherapy, temozolomide, or both; the majority received both.

Sample time point: baseline, week 1 (first vaccination visit). The treatment was: pre-vaccination baseline after standard-of-care therapy. The CDR3 sequence is 16 residues long. V shed 0 bases and J shed 9 bases, with 17 bases lying between them. In germline, CDR1 is MGHRA, CDR2 YSYEKL. Clones were read by immunoSEQ multiplex PCR, and TCRdb kept only the in-frame ones, dropping some. Here the sample spans fewer than 85,000 clones, about 86% being singletons. Points from the study as a whole: Changes to the top peripheral T cell clonotypes appeared unrelated to pseudoprogression.

This clonotype was obtained from a man aged 25 to 45 with glioma. The gene calls are TRBV4-1 and TRBJ1-4; D possibly corresponds to TRBD1 (6 bases). Sequences were derived from PBMCs, sampled from a glioma patient treated with radiotherapy, temozolomide or both. The CDR3 nucleotides read TGCGCCAGCAGCCAAGAAATTGGTGCAGGGGCGCAAAAACTGTTTTTT. Translating gives CASSQEIGAGAQKLFF.